These T cell receptor beta chains were read from a single sample in a study of control samples from healthy donors and cancer patients. Sequenced by immunoSEQ multiplex PCR; TCRdb stores in-frame clones only, minus some. The sample holds 100,000 to 150,000 clones, 90% seen once. Sequencing was carried out using blood. The receptors stem from a man aged 35-49 years in good health. Each CDR3 is given with its conserved first and last residue. D genes are given only for firm matches. Where a row states a size, it is once, few, many or the class of an expanded clone; other rows omit it.

- - TRBJ2-5 TRBV2 TGTGCCAGCAGTGACCAGGGTCAAGAGACCCAGTACTTC CASSDQGQETQYF
- TRBD1 TRBJ2-7 TRBV9 TGTGCCAGCAGTTACAGGGGGCAAAACTACGAGCAGTACTTC CASSYRGQNYEQYF
once - TRBJ1-2 TRBV30 TGTGCCTGGAGTGTACTCGGCCGGTCGGATGGCTACACCTTC CAWSVLGRSDGYTF
- TRBD1 TRBJ1-2 TRBV7-9 TGTGCCAGCAGACCAACGACGACAGGGGACTATGGCTACACCTTC CASRPTTTGDYGYTF
- - TRBJ1-3 TRBV10-3 TGTGCCATCAGCGGGGTCGGCGACACCATATATTTT CAISGVGDTIYF
- TRBD2 TRBJ2-5 TRBV28 TGTGCCAGCACCCTAGCGGGGGGAACTCAAGAGACCCAGTACTTC CASTLAGGTQETQYF
- - TRBJ1-1 TRBV27 TGTGCCAGCAGTTTCTCAGGTAGCAGGACTGAAGCTTTCTTT CASSFSGSRTEAFF
- TRBD1 TRBJ1-2 TRBV5-4 TGTGCCAGCAGTTCTGACAGGGGTTATGGCTACACCTTC CASSSDRGYGYTF
- - TRBJ2-2 TRBV5-8 TGTGCCAGCAGCTTGGCCGCAGGGCGGACCGGGGAGCTGTTTTTT CASSLAAGRTGELFF
once - TRBJ1-2 TRBV10-3 TGTGCCATCAGTGAGTCTAACTTGAGGACTCATCATTACACCTTC CAISESNLRTHHYTF
once - TRBJ1-1 TRBV14 TGTGCCAGCAGCCAATATAGGTCAACTGAAGCTTTCTTT CASSQYRSTEAFF
- - TRBJ1-1 TRBV7-9 TGTGCCAGCAGCCCGGGGACAATGGTATCGATGAACACTGAAGCTTTCTTT CASSPGTMVSMNTEAFF
once - TRBJ2-3 TRBV9 TGTGCCAGCAGCGCAGGGGACGAAGATACGCAGTATTTT CASSAGDEDTQYF
- - TRBJ1-1 TRBV10-3 TGTGCCATCAGTGAGCAGGGGTTGAACACTGAAGCTTTCTTT CAISEQGLNTEAFF
- TRBD1 TRBJ2-7 TRBV10-2 TGCGCCAGCAGAAACCGGGCAGGGGGAACCTACGAGCAGTACTTC CASRNRAGGTYEQYF
- - TRBJ2-2 TRBV7-3 TGTGCCAGCAGCTTAGTGGTGGGCCCCGGCGGGGAGCTGTTTTTT CASSLVVGPGGELFF
- - TRBJ1-5 TRBV7-9 TGTGCCAGCAGCACCCCTGGGGGAGGTCAGCCCCAGCATTTT CASSTPGGGQPQHF
- TRBD1 TRBJ1-4 TRBV2 TGTGCCAGCAACGCCCAGGGGGGGAAGGAAAAACTGTTTTTT CASNAQGGKEKLFF
- TRBD1 TRBJ1-5 TRBV28 TGTGCCAGTAAGACAGGGGGGAATCAGCCCCAGCATTTT CASKTGGNQPQHF
- - TRBJ1-2 TRBV29-1 TGCAGCGTTTGGACGGGGGCGGGCTACACCTTC CSVWTGAGYTF
- - TRBJ1-6 TRBV5-1 TGCGCCAGCAAGGCTGTAAAAGGGGCGTCGCAGTCACCCCTCCACTTT CASKAVKGASQSPLHF
- - TRBJ2-2 TRBV30 TGTGCCTGGAGTGTCCCCAACTTGAACACCGGGGAGCTGTTTTTT CAWSVPNLNTGELFF
- TRBD2 TRBJ2-5 TRBV7-2 TGTGCCAGCAGCCCCTACGATAGCGGGGGGGTGAAGACCCAGTACTTC CASSPYDSGGVKTQYF
- TRBD1 TRBJ2-1 TRBV4-2 TGTGCCAGCAGCCAAGGGACAGGGGGTAATGAGCAGTTCTTC CASSQGTGGNEQFF
- - TRBJ2-3 TRBV21-1 TGTGCCAGCAGACCCACAACAGATACGCAGTATTTT CASRPTTDTQYF
- - TRBJ1-1 TRBV7-9 TGTGCCAGCAGCTTACCCGGAGAAGCTTTCTTT CASSLPGEAFF
- - TRBJ1-2 TRBV5-1 TGCGCCAGCAGCCCGGACAGCCGTTATGGCTACACCTTC CASSPDSRYGYTF
- - TRBJ1-4 TRBV2 TGTGCCAGCAGTGAAGCGCTTCAAGAAAAACTGTTTTTT CASSEALQEKLFF
- - TRBJ2-7 TRBV9 TGTGCCAGCAGCGTAGGAGGCAGGGCATACGAGCAGTACTTC CASSVGGRAYEQYF
- TRBD1 TRBJ1-2 TRBV19 TGTGCCAGTTTAGGGGACAGGGGGCGCAAGGGCTACACCTTC CASLGDRGRKGYTF
- - TRBJ1-2 TRBV28 TGTGCCAGCAGGACAGGACTTAACTATGGCTACACCTTC CASRTGLNYGYTF
once TRBD2 TRBJ2-3 TRBV6-5 TGTGCCAGCCGACCGGGGGGGAGCACAGATACGCAGTATTTT CASRPGGSTDTQYF
- - TRBJ1-1 TRBV19 TGTGCCAGTAGTATATCCCCTAACGAAGACACAACGGCTTTCTTT CASSISPNEDTTAFF
- - TRBJ1-1 TRBV5-6 TGTGCCAGCAGCTTCTCCCCCGCACCAGAAGCTTTCTTT CASSFSPAPEAFF
- - TRBJ2-5 TRBV28 TGTGCCAGCAGTTCTGGTGAGGGGTTTGGCGAGACCCAGTACTTC CASSSGEGFGETQYF
- - TRBJ2-7 TRBV2 TGTGCCAGCATAAGTCCGGACCACGAGCAGTACTTC CASISPDHEQYF
- TRBD1 TRBJ2-3 TRBV7-9 TGTGCCAGCAGCCAGGGGACAGGTAGCACAGATACGCAGTATTTT CASSQGTGSTDTQYF
- - TRBJ1-6 TRBV9 TGTGCCAGCAGCGTAGAACCGAGTTCACCCCTCCACTTT CASSVEPSSPLHF
- TRBD1 TRBJ2-7 TRBV12-3/TRBV12-4 TGTGCCAGCAGCCCGGGACAGGGCTACGAGCAGTACTTC CASSPGQGYEQYF
- - TRBJ1-3 TRBV15 TGTGCCACCAGCAGAGATTCAGGGTATGGAAACACCATATATTTT CATSRDSGYGNTIYF
once - TRBJ2-7 TRBV19 TGTGCCAGTAGTAGTGGCCTCGGCTACGAGCAGTACTTC CASSSGLGYEQYF
- - TRBJ2-7 TRBV13 TGTGCCAGCAGCGAAGCGACAGGGGAAGCGGGGGAATCCTCCTACGAGCAGTACTTC CASSEATGEAGESSYEQYF